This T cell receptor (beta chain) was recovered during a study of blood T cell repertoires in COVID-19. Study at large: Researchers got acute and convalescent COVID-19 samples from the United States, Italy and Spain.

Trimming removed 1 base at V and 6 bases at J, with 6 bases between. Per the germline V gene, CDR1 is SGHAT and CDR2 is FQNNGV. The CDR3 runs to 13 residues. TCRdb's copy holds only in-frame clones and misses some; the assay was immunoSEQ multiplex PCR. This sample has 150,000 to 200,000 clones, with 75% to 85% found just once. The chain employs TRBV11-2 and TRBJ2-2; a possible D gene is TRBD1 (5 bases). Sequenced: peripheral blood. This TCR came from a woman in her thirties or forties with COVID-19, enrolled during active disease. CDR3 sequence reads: CASSLAGSGELFF. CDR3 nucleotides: TGTGCCAGCAGCTTAGCAGGGTCCGGGGAGCTGTTTTTT.